The 17 T cell receptor beta chains in this list originate from one sample, sequenced in a study of blood T cell repertoires in COVID-19. Here immunoSEQ multiplex PCR was the method, and the copy in TCRdb shows in-frame clones only, minus some. The table includes roughly 170,000 clones, 82% detected once. The sequenced material came from PBMCs or T cells enriched from blood (not recorded which). The receptors come from a man in his sixties who had recovered from COVID-19.

A few counts support this clone. This chain uses TRBV19 with TRBJ1-5; 7 bases line up with TRBD1. The V segment lost 5 bases and the J segment 7 bases; nucleotides outside the gene matches: 17. Germline loops: CDR1 LNHDA, CDR2 SQIVND (reference sequence). There are 17 residues in the CDR3. The CDR3 here is CASSLQGSRAASQPQHF. The CDR3 coding sequence is TGTGCCAGTAGTCTACAGGGGTCAAGGGCCGCAAGCCAGCCCCAGCATTTT.

This clone has just one count. This chain uses TRBV2 with TRBJ2-1; TRBD1 agrees at 10 bases. The germline gives CDR1 SNHLY, CDR2 FYNNEI. Trimming took 8 bases from V and 4 from J; bases not matched to a gene: 5. The CDR3 covers 14 residues. The CDR3: CASRGTGEYNEQFF. The CDR3 DNA follows: TGTGCCAGCCGCGGGACAGGGGAATACAATGAGCAGTTCTTC.

The chain joins TRBV9 to TRBJ2-3, with 9 bases matching TRBD2. The CDR3 is made up of 15 amino acids. Germline V gene data show CDR1 as SGDLS and CDR2 as YYNGEE. V lost 3 bases and J lost 3; bases outside the gene matches: 5. The CDR3 protein is CASSATSGETDTQYF. In DNA, the CDR3 is TGTGCCAGCAGCGCGACTAGCGGTGAGACAGATACGCAGTATTTT.

This sequence joins TRBV3-1 (or the pseudogene TRBV3-2) and TRBJ2-2; D is possibly TRBD1 (7 bases). V lost 7 bases, J lost 6 bases, and 21 bases lay in between. CDR3 length: 16 amino acids. CDR1 and CDR2 from the germline V gene are LGHDT and YNNKEL (reference sequence). CDR3 coding DNA: TGTGCCAGCACCCGAAGGGGGACCAGGGGGGCCGGGGAGCTGTTTTTT. It translates to CASTRRGTRGAGELFF.

This sequence joins TRBV7-3 and TRBJ2-1; TRBD1 agrees at 8 bases. The CDR3 spans 15 residues. V lost 5 bases, J lost 2 bases, and 5 bases stayed unmatched. In germline, CDR1 is SGHTA, CDR2 FQGTGA. This CDR3 is CASSQDRDTYNEQFF. The CDR3 DNA reads TGTGCCAGCAGCCAGGACAGGGATACCTACAATGAGCAGTTCTTC.

The DNA for the CDR3 is TGCGCCAGCAGCCCGGGGGGTGAAAAACTGTTTTTT. It codes for CASSPGGEKLFF. The V and J genes are TRBV5-1 and TRBJ1-4; a weak D match, TRBD1 (5 bases). The CDR3 has 12 amino acids. With 4 bases removed from V and 7 bases from J, the gap between germline ends came to 8 bases. CDR1 and CDR2 (germline): SGHRS, YFSETQ.

The chain is built from TRBV5-1 and TRBJ1-2, with 7 bases aligning to TRBD1. Germline CDR1 SGHRS, CDR2 YFSETQ. Trimming took 0 bases from V and 7 from J; bases not matched to a gene: 3. The CDR3 runs 13 residues. CDR3 protein: CASSLEGAGGYTF. CDR3 nucleotide sequence: TGCGCCAGCAGCTTGGAGGGGGCGGGTGGCTACACCTTC.

The gene calls are TRBV20-1 and TRBJ1-2; D call uncertain. From germline, CDR1 is DFQATT and CDR2 SNEGSKA (reference sequence). This CDR3 has 11 amino acids. V was shortened by 7 bases and J by 11 bases, with 17 bases between the two germline ends. CDR3 sequence reads: CSVYVRSLYTF. The CDR3 DNA is TGCAGTGTTTATGTGCGGTCGCTTTACACCTTC.

This clone was counted a few times. The gene calls are TRBV5-4 and TRBJ2-1; 8 nucleotides agree with TRBD1. CDR3 length: 15 amino acids. Germline values: CDR1 SGHNT, CDR2 YYREEE (reference sequence). Losses at the gene ends were 2 bases for V and 5 bases for J; bases not matched to a gene: 6. Written as DNA, the CDR3 is TGTGCCAGCAGCTTACCCGGACAGGGTGACAATGAGCAGTTCTTC. Translated, it gives CASSLPGQGDNEQFF.

CDR3 DNA sequence: TGTGCCAGCAGCCGACAAGTCGGAAGAGATTCCTATAATTCACCCCTCCACTTT. The encoded protein is CASSRQVGRDSYNSPLHF. The chain is built from TRBV11-2 and TRBJ1-6; D remains unclear. Germline CDR1 is SGHAT and CDR2 is FQNNGV. The CDR3 contains 18 residues. V lost 5 bases and J lost 1, with 18 bases in between.

The table lists this clone with a few counts. This chain uses TRBV5-4 with TRBJ1-1; 7 bases line up with TRBD1. This CDR3 contains 13 residues. The J segment lost 7 bases and the V segment lost 8 bases, leaving 11 bases of the junction unmatched. The germline gives CDR1 SGHNT, CDR2 YYREEE (reference sequence). The CDR3 here is CARPTQGGGEAFF. CDR3 sequence (DNA): TGTGCCAGACCTACGCAGGGGGGCGGTGAAGCTTTCTTT. Drawing the rest from reference TRBV5-4 and TRBJ1-1, the complete variable domain is ETGVTQSPTHLIKTRGQQVTLRCSSQSGHNTVSWYQQALGQGPQFIFQYYREEENGRGNFPPRFSGLQFPNYSSELNVNALELDDSALYLCARPTQGGGEAFFGQGTRLTVV.

The rearrangement joins TRBV10-3 to TRBJ2-2; 8 positions agree with TRBD2. The germline V gene encodes CDR1 ENHRY and CDR2 SYGVKD. The CDR3 extends over 14 amino acids. Unmatched junction bases numbered 6, after V lost 10 bases and J lost 2 bases. The CDR3 coding sequence is TGTGCCACCACTAGCGGACTTAACACCGGGGAGCTGTTTTTT. Translation: CATTSGLNTGELFF.

The chain recombines TRBV18 with TRBJ1-1; D might be TRBD1 (5 bases). The germline V and J ends were trimmed by 2 bases and 6 bases, with 19 bases remaining between them. CDR3 length equals 16 residues. The germline gives CDR1 KGHSH, CDR2 LQKENI. CDR3 coding DNA: TGTGCCAGCTCACCATCCCCGACAGCGCCGCTATCTGAAGCTTTCTTT. This gives the protein CASSPSPTAPLSEAFF.

The chain has TRBV7-2 and TRBJ1-6; 8 positions agree with TRBD1. With 1 base clipped from V and 8 bases from J, the junction kept 7 bases outside the gene matches. Germline CDR1 and CDR2: SGHTA and FQGNSA. This CDR3 region has 16 residues. The CDR3 nucleotides are TGTGCCAGCAGCTTAGGGACAGGGAGATTAGATTCACCCCTCCACTTT. This codes for CASSLGTGRLDSPLHF.

V gene TRBV19 combines with J gene TRBJ1-3, with TRBD1 as a possible D gene (5 bases). CDR3 size: 16 residues. CDR1 LNHDA and CDR2 SQIVND come from the germline V gene (reference sequence). The V end lost 2 bases, the J end lost 0 bases, and 11 bases lay between the germline ends. The CDR3 reads CASSISSGSSGNTIYF. Written as DNA, the CDR3 is TGTGCCAGTAGTATATCTTCAGGGTCCTCTGGAAACACCATATATTTT.

The chain couples TRBV6-5 to TRBJ2-7; 10 bases map to TRBD1. V lost 6 bases, J lost 3 bases, and 2 bases stayed unmatched. From germline, CDR1 is MNHEY and CDR2 SVGAGI. This CDR3 has 13 amino acids. CDR3 sequence reads: CASRGQGFYEQYF. The CDR3 DNA sequence: TGTGCCAGCAGGGGACAGGGGTTCTACGAGCAGTACTTC.

This clone has just one count. The V and J genes are TRBV5-5 and TRBJ2-5, with D maybe TRBD1 (6 bases). The CDR3 length is 15 residues. V was shortened by 0 bases and J by 4 bases, with 13 bases between the two germline ends. CDR1 SGHKS and CDR2 YYEKEE come from the germline V gene (reference sequence). The CDR3 nucleotides read TGTGCCAGCAGCTTGGATTTGTCAGGGGTAGAGACCCAGTACTTC. Its translation: CASSLDLSGVETQYF. Full variable domain (outside the CDR3, taken from reference TRBV5-5 and TRBJ2-5): DAGVTQSPTHLIKTRGQQVTLRCSPISGHKSVSWYQQVLGQGPQFIFQYYEKEERGRGNFPDRFSARQFPNYSSELNVNALLLGDSALYLCASSLDLSGVETQYFGPGTRLLVL.